These 28 T cell receptor beta chains came from one sample sequenced in a study of tumor-infiltrating lymphocytes in localized non-small cell lung cancer. The method was immunoSEQ multiplex PCR; TCRdb's version includes in-frame clones alone and lacks a portion of them. The data show roughly 8,900 clones, about 63% seen once. Sequencing was carried out using uninvolved lung tissue not adjacent to the tumor. Source of these receptors: a human donor with non-small cell lung cancer.

This clone was seen once. CDR3 in amino acids: CASSLGYNEQFF. For the CDR3, the DNA is TGTGCCAGCAGCTTAGGGTACAATGAGCAGTTCTTC. The rearrangement uses TRBV7-9 and TRBJ2-1; no reliable D call. The CDR3 contains 12 residues. Trimming cost V 1 base and J 4 bases, with 2 bases left between them. Germline V gene sequence: CDR1 SEHNR, CDR2 FQNEAQ (reference sequence).

This chain connects TRBV5-4 to TRBJ1-2; no reliable D call. The CDR3 has 13 amino acids. The germline V gene has CDR1 SGHNT and CDR2 YYREEE (reference sequence). V shed 4 bases and J shed 8 bases, with 15 bases lying between them. CDR3 residues: CASSMDANEGYTF. CDR3 coding DNA: TGTGCCAGCAGCATGGACGCCAACGAGGGCTACACCTTC.

This clone was seen a few times. The chain joins TRBV28 to TRBJ2-3; D may be TRBD2 (6 bases). Trimming cost V 3 bases and J 8 bases, with 15 bases left between them. Germline loops: CDR1 MDHEN, CDR2 SYDVKM. The CDR3 spans 14 residues. The CDR3 loop is CASSLLARGGTQYF. In DNA form, the CDR3 reads TGTGCCAGCAGTTTGTTGGCTAGGGGAGGTACGCAGTATTTT.

The genes are TRBV7-2 and TRBJ1-1; D remains ambiguous. Trimming removed 5 bases from V and 4 bases from J, with 14 bases in between. Germline loops: CDR1 SGHTA, CDR2 FQGNSA. CDR3 length equals 14 residues. The CDR3 DNA reads TGTGCCAGCAGCCGCGCCGGTGAGAGCACTGAAGCTTTCTTT. As protein: CASSRAGESTEAFF.

The table lists this clone with a count of one. The rearrangement joins TRBV2 to TRBJ1-1; 8 nucleotides align to TRBD1. Germline V gives CDR1 SNHLY, CDR2 FYNNEI. The CDR3 sequence is 11 residues long. V dropped 5 bases and J dropped 10; count of bases not matched to a gene: 3. Written as DNA, the CDR3 is TGTGCCAGCAGTCCGGACAGGGTAGCTTTCTTT. This encodes CASSPDRVAFF.

V is TRBV28 and J is TRBJ1-1; D is undetermined. V was clipped by 5 bases and J by 0 bases, with 7 bases between them. CDR1 and CDR2 (germline): MDHEN, SYDVKM. The CDR3 has 13 residues. CDR3 in DNA: TGTGCCAGCAGTCCCTACGTGAACACTGAAGCTTTCTTT. The encoded protein is CASSPYVNTEAFF.

V gene TRBV30 combines with J gene TRBJ1-1; the D gene is possibly TRBD1 (5 bases). This CDR3 is 17 amino acids long. V lost 1 base to trimming and J lost 4 bases, with 22 bases between them. The germline V gene encodes CDR1 GTSNPN and CDR2 SVGIG (reference sequence). CDR3 sequence: CAWSDLFGGLSLTEAFF. Here the CDR3 DNA reads TGTGCCTGGAGTGATTTATTTGGGGGTCTATCCCTCACTGAAGCTTTCTTT.

The chain couples TRBV7-3 to TRBJ2-1, with a possible D match to TRBD2 (6 bases). The CDR3 length is 18 residues. V lost 5 bases and J lost 6, with 26 bases in between. Germline values: CDR1 SGHTA, CDR2 FQGTGA. CDR3 sequence reads: CASSPITRGTFWGNEQFF. The CDR3 DNA reads as TGTGCCAGCAGCCCTATCACGCGCGGGACCTTTTGGGGCAATGAGCAGTTCTTC.

The chain couples TRBV15 to TRBJ2-4; the D gene could be TRBD1 or TRBD2 (6 bases each). The V gene lost 0 bases and the J gene lost 13 bases, with 22 bases spanning the gap. The CDR3 contains 16 residues. Germline CDR1 and CDR2: LNHNV and YYDKDF (reference sequence). As DNA, the CDR3 is TGTGCCACCAGCAGAGAAAAGGGGGGAAGAGTGCATGGACAGTACTTC. Its translation: CATSREKGGRVHGQYF.

The chain links TRBV10-3 to TRBJ1-5; 8 bases fit TRBD1. The CDR3 sequence is 14 residues long. Germline assignment: CDR1 ENHRY and CDR2 SYGVKD. J lost 6 bases, V lost 10 bases, and 11 bases had no gene match. The CDR3 DNA sequence: TGTGCCACCTCTCGCGGACAGGGCGGTCAGCCCCAGCATTTT. This encodes CATSRGQGGQPQHF.

By frequency in the sample, this clone is medium-sized. This chain uses TRBV19 with TRBJ2-2; D is unclear. The germline gives CDR1 LNHDA, CDR2 SQIVND (reference sequence). There are 15 residues in the CDR3. Between the trimmed V and J ends, which lost 6 bases and 4 bases, there was a span of 15 bases. The DNA for the CDR3 is TGTGCCAGTAGGAACGCCCGACCGGGCACCGGGGAGCTGTTTTTT. Protein sequence: CASRNARPGTGELFF.

The V call is TRBV13, the J call TRBJ1-1, with D possibly matching TRBD1 (5 bases). Germline CDR1 PRHDT, CDR2 FYEKMQ (reference sequence). The CDR3 loop spans 14 amino acids. V was clipped by 5 bases and J by 5 bases, with 15 bases between them. The CDR3 here is CASSPLGTGTEAFF. CDR3 in DNA: TGTGCCAGCAGCCCACTCGGGACCGGGACTGAAGCTTTCTTT.

The chain recombines TRBV15 with TRBJ2-3; no clear D gene. Trimming took 1 base from V and 0 from J, leaving 5 bases between them. There are 14 residues in the CDR3. Germline CDR1 is LNHNV and CDR2 is YYDKDF (reference sequence). The CDR3 DNA sequence: TGTGCCACCAGCAGAGCACAGAGCACAGATACGCAGTATTTT. It encodes CATSRAQSTDTQYF.

V gene TRBV11-3 combines with J gene TRBJ2-3; 7 nucleotides agree with TRBD2. In germline, CDR1 is SGHNT, CDR2 YENEEA. V shed 5 bases and J 1 base; nucleotides not matched to a gene: 0. This CDR3 is 13 amino acids long. In DNA form, the CDR3 reads TGTGCCAGCAGCACTAGCGGCACAGATACGCAGTATTTT. It codes for CASSTSGTDTQYF. Looking up the rest from reference TRBV11-3 and TRBJ2-3 gives the full variable domain: EAGVVQSPRYKIIEKKQPVAFWCNPISGHNTLYWYLQNLGQGPELLIRYENEEAVDDSQLPKDRFSAERLKGVDSTLKIQPAELGDSAVYLCASSTSGTDTQYFGPGTRLTVL.

By proportion, this clone is large. Other DNA variants within this sample encode the same CDR3. The CDR3 DNA follows: TGTGCCAGCAGCCCCAGGGCGGGCGACTATGGCTACACCTTC. Translated, it gives CASSPRAGDYGYTF. V gene TRBV7-6 combines with J gene TRBJ1-2, with D possibly being TRBD1 (5 bases). This CDR3 has 14 residues. Germline V gene data show CDR1 as SGHVS and CDR2 as FNYEAQ. The ends were cut back, 5 bases at V and 3 bases at J, with 13 bases in the middle. Based on the CDR3 plus reference TRBV7-6 and TRBJ1-2, the full variable domain is GAGVSQSPRYKVTKRGQDVALRCDPISGHVSLYWYRQALGQGPEFLTYFNYEAQQDKSGLPNDRFSAERPEGSISTLTIQRTEQRDSAMYRCASSPRAGDYGYTFGSGTRLTVV.

This rearrangement joins TRBV27 to TRBJ2-2, with 8 positions matching TRBD1. The CDR3 is 16 residues long. After removal of 1 base from V and 1 base from J, the junction contained 2 bases not matched to a gene. From germline, CDR1 is MNHEY and CDR2 SMNVEV (reference sequence). CDR3 nucleotide sequence: TGTGCCAGCAGTTTATTAGGACAGGGGAACACCGGGGAGCTGTTTTTT. Translated: CASSLLGQGNTGELFF.

V is TRBV4-3 and J is TRBJ2-6; no firm D call. Germline assignment: CDR1 LGHNA and CDR2 YSLEER. V dropped 5 bases and J dropped 2 bases, with 16 bases sitting between them. The CDR3 length is 17 residues. CDR3 in amino acids: CASSYSPKGAGANVLTF. Here the CDR3 DNA reads TGCGCCAGCAGCTATAGCCCCAAAGGCGCTGGGGCCAACGTCCTGACTTTC.

V gene TRBV7-9 combines with J gene TRBJ2-7; tentatively, D is TRBD2 (5 bases). The CDR3 runs to 14 residues. Per germline, CDR1 SEHNR and CDR2 FQNEAQ (reference sequence). Between the trimmed V and J ends, which lost 4 bases and 6 bases, there was a span of 16 bases. CDR3 loop: CASSSHGVAGEQYF. The CDR3 nucleotides are TGTGCCAGCAGCTCCCACGGGGTAGCAGGCGAGCAGTACTTC.

The chain links TRBV23-1 to TRBJ2-1; possibly TRBD2 for D (5 bases). TRBV23-1 has ORF status, its function being uncertain. The V end was cut by 0 bases, the J end by 7 bases, with 7 bases between. This CDR3 has 13 residues. CDR3 DNA sequence: TGCGCCAGCAGTCAATCGGAGGTTAATGAGCAGTTCTTC. Protein sequence: CASSQSEVNEQFF.

V gene TRBV10-3 combines with J gene TRBJ1-4; D is possibly TRBD1 (5 bases). Trimming pared 0 bases from V and 4 bases from J, leaving 9 bases between. Germline values: CDR1 ENHRY, CDR2 SYGVKD. The CDR3 has 15 amino acids. CDR3 sequence reads: CAISESDSFNEKLFF. The CDR3 DNA follows: TGTGCCATCAGTGAGTCTGACAGCTTTAATGAAAAACTGTTTTTT.

Regarding this clone: The junction and the germline gene differ at one end; a read error may be behind it. The V call is TRBV7-2, the J call TRBJ1-2; 9 bases map to TRBD1. Germline V CDR1 and CDR2: SGHTA, FQGNSA. The CDR3 contains 13 residues. The CDR3 DNA follows: TGTGCCAGCAGCTTCGCTGGACAGGGGCAGGATGTCTTC. This codes for CASSFAGQGQDVF.

The chain recombines TRBV25-1 with TRBJ1-1; no clear D gene. Trimming shortened V by 1 base and J by 2 bases, and 11 bases separated the two germline ends. CDR1 MGHDK and CDR2 SYGVNS come from the germline V gene. The CDR3 runs to 15 residues. The CDR3 reads CASSESGSQNTEAFF. In nucleotides, the CDR3 is TGTGCCAGCAGTGAATCGGGAAGCCAAAACACTGAAGCTTTCTTT.

The chain recombines TRBV18 with TRBJ1-1, with a tentative D call TRBD1 (6 bases). Trimming shortened V by 4 bases and J by 8 bases, and 11 bases separated the two germline ends. This CDR3 is built from 12 residues. Germline V gives CDR1 KGHSH, CDR2 LQKENI. The CDR3 is CASSQDRMEAFF. As DNA, the CDR3 is TGTGCCAGCTCACAAGACAGGATGGAAGCTTTCTTT.

The genes are TRBV20-1 and TRBJ1-2; D possibly corresponds to TRBD1 (5 bases). Between the trimmed V and J ends, which lost 5 bases and 7 bases, there was a span of 11 bases. Per the germline V gene, CDR1 is DFQATT and CDR2 is SNEGSKA (reference sequence). The CDR3 consists of 11 residues. The CDR3 here is CSAFTGPGYTF. The DNA of the CDR3 is TGCAGTGCTTTTACGGGGCCTGGCTACACCTTC.

This clone appeared a few times. The V gene is TRBV25-1, the J gene TRBJ1-1; unclear D gene. The CDR3 sequence is 14 residues long. Trimming removed 4 bases at V and 8 bases at J, with 17 bases between. Germline V CDR1 and CDR2: MGHDK, SYGVNS. CDR3 coding DNA: TGTGCCAGCAGTGTGGCAGGAAGGGAGTGGGAAGCTTTCTTT. It codes for CASSVAGREWEAFF.

V usage is TRBV19 and J usage is TRBJ1-1; 8 bases map to TRBD1. Germline V gene data show CDR1 as LNHDA and CDR2 as SQIVND (reference sequence). The CDR3 contains 17 residues. V lost 6 bases to trimming and J lost 0 bases; unmatched junction nucleotides: 12. Written as DNA, the CDR3 is TGTGCCAGTAGCGGGACAGGTGGAGAGAACATGAACACTGAAGCTTTCTTT. It specifies CASSGTGGENMNTEAFF.

Details on this clone: The junction departs from the called germline gene at one end, perhaps through a read error. This chain joins TRBV10-3 and TRBJ2-3; 7 bases fit TRBD1. In germline, CDR1 is ENHRY, CDR2 SYGVKD. This CDR3 contains 14 residues. CDR3 DNA sequence: TGTGCCACGAGAAGGGACAGCCTCACACATACGCAGTATTTT. Its protein product is CATRRDSLTHTQYF.

This chain connects TRBV29-1 to TRBJ1-1; TRBD1 aligns across 9 bases. V was clipped by 1 base and J by 4 bases; unmatched bases: 7. Germline-derived CDR1 and CDR2 are SQVTM and ANQGSEA. There are 15 residues in the CDR3. The CDR3, as DNA: TGCAGCGTTGAAGGCTACAGGGGGCGGGGCACTGAAGCTTTCTTT. Its protein is CSVEGYRGRGTEAFF.